The sequence of this TCR beta chain was determined in a study of OX40 agonist ivuxolimab in advanced cancers. Study-wide findings and caveats: CD8+ T cells averaged more expanded clones than CD4+. Nonresponders, in some cases, also had low normalized T-cell clonal expansion. Antigen specificity of clonally expanded peripheral T cells was not established.

Concerning this clone itself: The target antigen is unknown.

This table comes from immunoSEQ multiplex PCR, and its TCRdb copy is limited to in-frame clones, with some not included. The repertoire includes about 20,000 clones, approximately 72% of them detected once, and about a fifth sits in the top ten. V lost 5 bases, J lost 0 bases, and 8 bases lay in between. This CDR3 contains 13 residues. Per germline, CDR1 SGHVS and CDR2 FNYEAQ. This material consisted of CD4+ or CD8+ T cells sorted from blood, taken in a trial of the OX40 agonist ivuxolimab. The chain links TRBV7-6 to TRBJ2-7; D not certain. The source of this sequence is an adult with an advanced solid tumor such as melanoma, head and neck, liver or kidney cancer. The CDR3 region is CASSPGISYEQYF. The DNA of the CDR3 is TGTGCCAGCAGCCCTGGGATCTCCTACGAGCAGTACTTC. Filled out from reference TRBV7-6 and TRBJ2-7, the complete variable domain reads GAGVSQSPRYKVTKRGQDVALRCDPISGHVSLYWYRQALGQGPEFLTYFNYEAQQDKSGLPNDRFSAERPEGSISTLTIQRTEQRDSAMYRCASSPGISYEQYFGPGTRLTVT.